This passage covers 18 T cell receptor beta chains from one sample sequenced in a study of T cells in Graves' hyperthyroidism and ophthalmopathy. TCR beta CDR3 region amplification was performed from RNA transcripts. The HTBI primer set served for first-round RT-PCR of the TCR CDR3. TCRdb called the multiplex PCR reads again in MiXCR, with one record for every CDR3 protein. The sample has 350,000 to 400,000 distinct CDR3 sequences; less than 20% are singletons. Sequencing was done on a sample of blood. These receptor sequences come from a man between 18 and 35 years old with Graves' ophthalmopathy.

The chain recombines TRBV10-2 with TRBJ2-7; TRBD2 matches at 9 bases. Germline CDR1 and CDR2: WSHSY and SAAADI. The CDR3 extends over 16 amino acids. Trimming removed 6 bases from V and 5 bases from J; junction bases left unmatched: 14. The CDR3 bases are TGCGCCAGCAGGGAGGTAGGACTAGCGAGCGGAGACGAGCAGTACTTC. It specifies CASREVGLASGDEQYF.

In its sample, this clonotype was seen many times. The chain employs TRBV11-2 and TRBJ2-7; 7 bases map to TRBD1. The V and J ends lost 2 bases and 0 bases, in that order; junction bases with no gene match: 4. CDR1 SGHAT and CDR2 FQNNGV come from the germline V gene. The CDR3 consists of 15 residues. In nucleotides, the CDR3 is TGTGCCAGCAGCTTATCACAGGGGAGCTCCTACGAGCAGTACTTC. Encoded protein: CASSLSQGSSYEQYF.

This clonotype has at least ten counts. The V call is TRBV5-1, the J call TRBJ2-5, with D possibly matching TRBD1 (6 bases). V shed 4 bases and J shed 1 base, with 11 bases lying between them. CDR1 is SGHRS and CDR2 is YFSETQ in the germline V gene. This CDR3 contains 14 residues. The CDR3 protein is CASSLEDSQETQYF. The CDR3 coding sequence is TGCGCCAGCAGCCTAGAGGACAGCCAAGAGACCCAGTACTTC.

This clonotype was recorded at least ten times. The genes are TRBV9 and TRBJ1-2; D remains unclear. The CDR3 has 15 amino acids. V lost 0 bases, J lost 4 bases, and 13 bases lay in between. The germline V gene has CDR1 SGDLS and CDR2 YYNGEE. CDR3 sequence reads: CASSVGSAWTYGYTF. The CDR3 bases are TGTGCCAGCAGCGTAGGTAGCGCGTGGACCTATGGCTACACCTTC.

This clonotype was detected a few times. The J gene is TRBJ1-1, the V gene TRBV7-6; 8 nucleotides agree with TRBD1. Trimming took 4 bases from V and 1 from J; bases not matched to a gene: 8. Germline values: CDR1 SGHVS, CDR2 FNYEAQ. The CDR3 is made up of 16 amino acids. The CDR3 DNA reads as TGTGCCAGCAGCTCCCCCGACAGGGGCGAGAACACTGAAGCTTTCTTT. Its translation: CASSSPDRGENTEAFF.

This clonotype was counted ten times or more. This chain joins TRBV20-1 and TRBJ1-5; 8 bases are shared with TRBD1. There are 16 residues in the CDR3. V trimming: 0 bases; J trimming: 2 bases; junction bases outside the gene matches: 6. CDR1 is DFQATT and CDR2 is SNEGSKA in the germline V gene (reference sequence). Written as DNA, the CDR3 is TGCAGTGCTAGAGATACGGTGGACAGGGGCAATCAGCCCCAGCATTTT. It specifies CSARDTVDRGNQPQHF.

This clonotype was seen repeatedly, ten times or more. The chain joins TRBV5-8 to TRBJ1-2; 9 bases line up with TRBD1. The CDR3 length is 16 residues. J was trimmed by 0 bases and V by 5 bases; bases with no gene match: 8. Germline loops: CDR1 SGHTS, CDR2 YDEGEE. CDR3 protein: CASRRDRERANYGYTF. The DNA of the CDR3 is TGTGCCAGCAGGAGGGACAGGGAGAGAGCTAACTATGGCTACACCTTC.

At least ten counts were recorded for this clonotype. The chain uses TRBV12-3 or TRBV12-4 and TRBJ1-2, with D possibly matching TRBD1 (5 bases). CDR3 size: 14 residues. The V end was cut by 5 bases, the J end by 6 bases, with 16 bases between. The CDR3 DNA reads TGTGCCAGCAGTCCCAGTCCCGGGACGAATGGCTACACCTTC. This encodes CASSPSPGTNGYTF.

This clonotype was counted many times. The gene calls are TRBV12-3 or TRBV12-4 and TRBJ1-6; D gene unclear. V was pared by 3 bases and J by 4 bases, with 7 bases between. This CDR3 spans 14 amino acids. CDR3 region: CASSFSTYNSPLHF. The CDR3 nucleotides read TGTGCCAGCAGTTTCTCTACTTATAATTCACCCCTCCACTTT.

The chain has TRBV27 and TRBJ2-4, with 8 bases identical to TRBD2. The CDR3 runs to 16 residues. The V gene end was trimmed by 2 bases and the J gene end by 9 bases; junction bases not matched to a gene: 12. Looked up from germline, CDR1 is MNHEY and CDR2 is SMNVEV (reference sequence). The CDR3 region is CASSLVSGRGVGIQYF. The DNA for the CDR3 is TGTGCCAGCAGTTTAGTCTCTGGGCGGGGGGTCGGCATTCAGTACTTC.

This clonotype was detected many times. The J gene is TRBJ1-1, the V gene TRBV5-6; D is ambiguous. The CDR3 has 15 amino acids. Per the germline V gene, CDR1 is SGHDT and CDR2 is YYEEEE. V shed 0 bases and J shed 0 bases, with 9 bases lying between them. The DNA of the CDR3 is TGTGCCAGCAGCTTGGCACAGTTCGTGAACACTGAAGCTTTCTTT. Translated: CASSLAQFVNTEAFF.

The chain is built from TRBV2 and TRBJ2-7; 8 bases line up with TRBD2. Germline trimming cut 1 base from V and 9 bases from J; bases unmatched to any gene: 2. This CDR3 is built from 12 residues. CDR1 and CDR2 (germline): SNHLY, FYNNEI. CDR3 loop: CASSEVRGGQYF. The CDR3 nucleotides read TGTGCCAGCAGTGAAGTACGGGGGGGGCAGTACTTC.

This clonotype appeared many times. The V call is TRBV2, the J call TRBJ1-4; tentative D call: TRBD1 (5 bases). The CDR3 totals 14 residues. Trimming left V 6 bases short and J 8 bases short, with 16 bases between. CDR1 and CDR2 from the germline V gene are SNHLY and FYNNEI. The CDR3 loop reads CASREGPMREKLFF. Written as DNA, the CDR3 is TGTGCCAGCAGAGAGGGACCGATGAGAGAAAAACTGTTTTTT.

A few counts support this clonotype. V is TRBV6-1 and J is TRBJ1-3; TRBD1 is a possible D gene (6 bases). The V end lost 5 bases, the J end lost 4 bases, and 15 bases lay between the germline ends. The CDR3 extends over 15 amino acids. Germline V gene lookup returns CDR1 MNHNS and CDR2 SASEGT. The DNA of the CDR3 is TGTGCCAGCAGTCTACCTGGGACACTAGGAAACACCATATATTTT. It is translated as CASSLPGTLGNTIYF.

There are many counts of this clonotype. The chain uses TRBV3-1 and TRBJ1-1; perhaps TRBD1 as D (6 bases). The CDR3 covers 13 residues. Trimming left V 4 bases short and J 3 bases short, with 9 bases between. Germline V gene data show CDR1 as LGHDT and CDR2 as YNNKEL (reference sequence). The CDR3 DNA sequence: TGTGCCAGCAGCCCCAGGACAGACACTGAAGCTTTCTTT. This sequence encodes CASSPRTDTEAFF. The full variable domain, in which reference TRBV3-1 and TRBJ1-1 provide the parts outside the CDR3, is DTAVSQTPKYLVTQMGNDKSIKCEQNLGHDTMYWYKQDSKKFLKIMFSYNNKELIINETVPNRFSPKSPDKAHLNLHINSLELGDSAVYFCASSPRTDTEAFFGQGTRLTVV.

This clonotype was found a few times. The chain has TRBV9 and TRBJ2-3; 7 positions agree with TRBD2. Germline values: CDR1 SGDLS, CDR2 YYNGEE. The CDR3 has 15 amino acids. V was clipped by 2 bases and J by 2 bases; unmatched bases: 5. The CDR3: CASSVSGDPTDTQYF. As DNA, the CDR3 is TGTGCCAGCAGCGTGAGCGGGGACCCCACAGATACGCAGTATTTT.

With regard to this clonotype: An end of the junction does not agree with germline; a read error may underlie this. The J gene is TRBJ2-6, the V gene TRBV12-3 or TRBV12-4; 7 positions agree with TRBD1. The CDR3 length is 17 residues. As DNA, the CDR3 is TGTACCAGCAGTTTGGCCGCAGGGGGCTCTGGGGCCAACGTCCTGACTTTC. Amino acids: CTSSLAAGGSGANVLTF.

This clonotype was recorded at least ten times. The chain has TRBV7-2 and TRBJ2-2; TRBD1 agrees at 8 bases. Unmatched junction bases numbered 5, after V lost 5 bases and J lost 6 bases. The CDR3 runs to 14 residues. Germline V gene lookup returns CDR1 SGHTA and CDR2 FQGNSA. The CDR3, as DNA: TGTGCCAGCAGCACAGGGGGTATTGCCGGGGAGCTGTTTTTT. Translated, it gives CASSTGGIAGELFF.